The 30 T cell receptor beta chains below all came from one sample that was sequenced in a study of cytomegalovirus exposure and HLA in healthy donors (dated by TCRdb to 2017 to 2019). To prepare the library, the immunoSEQ multiplex PCR assay was applied. Imported from immuneACCESS, the table was reduced by TCRdb to in-frame sequences with V and J called. These copies leave out some clones; in studies compared against another copy, an unresolved V gene accounts for under half, and the cause of the remainder is not known. This sample holds 150,000 or so clones; 75% to 90% were observed only once. In total, the top ten clones hold 20% to 25% of the sample. The source material was PBMCs. The receptors derive from a man younger than 30 in good health and CMV-seropositive.

The chain joins TRBV27 to TRBJ2-7, with 7 bases matching TRBD2. Germline values: CDR1 MNHEY, CDR2 SMNVEV (reference sequence). After removal of 6 bases from V and 3 bases from J, the junction contained 14 bases not matched to a gene. This CDR3 has 16 residues. The CDR3 region is CASSPPPGAGIYEQYF. In DNA form, the CDR3 reads TGTGCCAGCAGCCCACCGCCCGGAGCGGGGATCTACGAGCAGTACTTC.

Only one count was recorded for this clone. V and J are TRBV5-1 and TRBJ2-7; maybe TRBD1 (5 bases). Trimming took off 2 bases at V and 0 bases at J, with 9 bases between the two ends. The length of the CDR3 is 14 residues. Germline V lookup: CDR1 SGHRS, CDR2 YFSETQ. This CDR3 is CASSFPDSSYEQYF. Here the CDR3 DNA reads TGCGCCAGCAGCTTCCCCGACAGCTCCTACGAGCAGTACTTC. The full variable domain, rest sourced from reference TRBV5-1 and TRBJ2-7, is KAGVTQTPRYLIKTRGQQVTLSCSPISGHRSVSWYQQTPGQGLQFLFEYFSETQRNKGNFPGRFSGRQFSNSRSEMNVSTLELGDSALYLCASSFPDSSYEQYFGPGTRLTVT.

This chain connects TRBV4-1 to TRBJ1-2; a possible D gene is TRBD1 (5 bases). CDR1 and CDR2 (germline): MGHRA, YSYEKL. Trimming shortened V by 3 bases and J by 8 bases, and 13 bases separated the two germline ends. The CDR3 totals 13 residues. CDR3 nucleotides: TGCGCCAGCAGCCACGGAGTGACAGCGGGCTACACCTTC. Translating it yields CASSHGVTAGYTF.

The chain uses TRBV9 and TRBJ2-3, with 10 positions matching TRBD1. Germline V gene lookup returns CDR1 SGDLS and CDR2 YYNGEE. The CDR3 length is 15 residues. Germline trimming cut 4 bases from V and 3 bases from J; bases unmatched to any gene: 5. The CDR3 nucleotides read TGTGCCAGCAGCCCTTGGACAGGGGGGACAGATACGCAGTATTTT. It is translated as CASSPWTGGTDTQYF.

This clone was picked up a small number of times. V and J are TRBV7-9 and TRBJ2-7, with 7 bases matching TRBD1. Germline CDR1 reads SEHNR; CDR2 reads FQNEAQ (reference sequence). V lost 6 bases, J lost 4 bases, and 6 bases stayed unmatched. The CDR3 totals 13 residues. CDR3 in amino acids: CASRPGGLYEQYF. CDR3 DNA sequence: TGTGCCAGCAGGCCAGGGGGATTATACGAGCAGTACTTC.

The rearrangement joins TRBV7-3 to TRBJ2-1; TRBD1 aligns across 7 bases. The CDR3 is made up of 15 amino acids. V was clipped by 2 bases and J by 10 bases; unmatched bases: 11. Germline lookup yields CDR1 SGHTA and CDR2 FQGTGA. CDR3 in DNA: TGTGCCAGCAGCTTACACATTGACAGGGAAGGAGAGCAGTTCTTC. Protein product: CASSLHIDREGEQFF.

This clone was detected only once. This sample also contains other DNA sequences that code for the same CDR3. This sequence joins TRBV9 and TRBJ2-7, with D perhaps TRBD1 (6 bases). V was cut by 2 bases and J by 0 bases, with 9 bases left in between. The CDR3 is made up of 14 amino acids. CDR1 is SGDLS and CDR2 is YYNGEE in the germline V gene. The CDR3 protein is CASSVQGTSYEQYF. CDR3 nucleotides: TGTGCCAGCAGCGTCCAGGGGACCTCCTACGAGCAGTACTTC.

The chain is built from TRBV11-1 and TRBJ1-2; a possible D gene is TRBD1 (6 bases). V was trimmed by 4 bases and J by 8 bases, leaving 20 bases between them. CDR3 length equals 15 residues. CDR1 and CDR2 from the germline V gene are SGHAT and FQDESV (reference sequence). CDR3 loop: CASSYGGLRGSGYTF. Written as DNA, the CDR3 is TGTGCCAGCAGCTATGGGGGCCTCAGGGGAAGCGGCTACACCTTC. The full variable domain, with the rest looked up from reference TRBV11-1 and TRBJ1-2, is EAEVAQSPRYKITEKSQAVAFWCDPISGHATLYWYRQILGQGPELLVQFQDESVVDDSQLPKDRFSAERLKGVDSTLKIQPAELGDSAMYLCASSYGGLRGSGYTFGSGTRLTVV.

The rearrangement uses TRBV15 and TRBJ1-1; D is possibly TRBD1 (5 bases). Per the germline V gene, CDR1 is LNHNV and CDR2 is YYDKDF (reference sequence). This CDR3 is built from 14 residues. V gave up 2 bases and J gave up 1 base, with 8 bases separating them. For the CDR3, the DNA is TGTGCCACCAGCAGACGGGGGAAGAACACTGAAGCTTTCTTT. Translation: CATSRRGKNTEAFF.

This chain uses TRBV4-3 with TRBJ2-2; D is uncertain. From germline, CDR1 is LGHNA and CDR2 YSLEER. CDR3 length: 12 residues. Trimming left V 8 bases short and J 6 bases short, with 10 bases between. CDR3 sequence (DNA): TGCGCCAGCGCAGAGAGGCCCGGGGAGCTGTTTTTT. It translates to CASAERPGELFF.

This chain uses TRBV29-1 with TRBJ2-5, with 7 positions matching TRBD1. CDR3 length: 12 residues. V shed 6 bases, J shed 3 bases, and the junction held 4 bases outside the gene matches. Germline V lookup: CDR1 SQVTM, CDR2 ANQGSEA. The CDR3 DNA sequence: TGCAGCGTCGAACAGGGGAAAGAGACCCAGTACTTC. Protein product: CSVEQGKETQYF.

J is TRBJ2-7 and V is TRBV21-1; TRBD2 is the table's D call and was not checked against the DNA. TRBV21-1 has pseudogene status. This CDR3 has 16 residues. CDR3 bases: TGTGCCAGCAGCAAATACCGGGCCCCGGGAGGGTACGAGCAGTACTTC. This codes for CASSKYRAPGGYEQYF.

This clone turned up a few times. The chain links TRBV27 to TRBJ2-7; 8 positions agree with TRBD1. Germline V lookup: CDR1 MNHEY, CDR2 SMNVEV (reference sequence). Trimming took 7 bases from V and 5 from J; bases not matched to a gene: 4. This CDR3 comprises 12 residues. CDR3 bases: TGTGCCAGCACGGACAGGGAGGACGAGCAGTACTTC. It translates to CASTDREDEQYF.

This clone was detected a few times. The chain joins TRBV4-1 to TRBJ2-5, with D tentatively TRBD1 (5 bases). V was pared by 4 bases and J by 0 bases, with 12 bases between. Germline V gene data show CDR1 as MGHRA and CDR2 as YSYEKL. This CDR3 contains 15 residues. In DNA, the CDR3 is TGCGCCAGCAGCCGGACACCGGCTTACCAAGAGACCCAGTACTTC. It specifies CASSRTPAYQETQYF.

The rearrangement joins TRBV6-5 to TRBJ2-4, with a tentative D call TRBD2 (6 bases). Germline V gene data show CDR1 as MNHEY and CDR2 as SVGAGI. The CDR3 runs 14 residues. The V end lost 6 bases, the J end lost 8 bases, and 17 bases lay between the germline ends. The CDR3 DNA reads as TGTGCCAGCAGACCCCCGGGAGCCGGGGACATTCAGTACTTC. Amino acid sequence: CASRPPGAGDIQYF.

The chain combines TRBV4-3 with TRBJ2-1; possible D gene TRBD1, 6 bases. The CDR3 is made up of 14 amino acids. Germline CDR1 reads LGHNA; CDR2 reads YSLEER. Trimming shortened V by 5 bases and J by 0 bases, and 8 bases separated the two germline ends. The CDR3 DNA reads TGCGCCAGCAGCTTACAGGGCTCCTACAATGAGCAGTTCTTC. It translates to CASSLQGSYNEQFF.

Concerning this clone: At one end, the junction sequence differs from germline, possibly due to a read error. CDR3 DNA sequence: TGCGCCAGCAGCCACGCCTGGGACAGCAATCAGTCCCAGCATTTT. Translated, it gives CASSHAWDSNQSQHF. The chain carries TRBV4-3 and TRBJ1-5; 7 bases agree with TRBD1. The CDR3 runs 15 residues. Looked up from germline, CDR1 is LGHNA and CDR2 is YSLEER.

The chain uses TRBV5-4 and TRBJ1-2; no firm D call. Trimming cost V 1 base and J 3 bases, with 10 bases left between them. Germline CDR1 SGHNT, CDR2 YYREEE (reference sequence). The CDR3 runs 14 residues. CDR3 coding DNA: TGTGCCAGCAGCTTGACTAACGAAGACTATGGCTACACCTTC. It codes for CASSLTNEDYGYTF. Full variable domain (missing parts from reference TRBV5-4 and TRBJ1-2): ETGVTQSPTHLIKTRGQQVTLRCSSQSGHNTVSWYQQALGQGPQFIFQYYREEENGRGNFPPRFSGLQFPNYSSELNVNALELDDSALYLCASSLTNEDYGYTFGSGTRLTVV.

The chain recombines TRBV4-3 with TRBJ1-5; 11 positions match TRBD1. The CDR3 extends over 19 amino acids. In germline, CDR1 is LGHNA, CDR2 YSLEER. V gave up 3 bases and J gave up 0 bases; unmatched junction bases: 10. This chain's CDR3 is CASSHPHPGQGGSNQPQHF. CDR3 DNA sequence: TGCGCCAGCAGCCATCCCCATCCGGGACAGGGGGGTAGCAATCAGCCCCAGCATTTT.

The gene calls are TRBV28 and TRBJ1-6; D perhaps matches TRBD1 (5 bases). From germline, CDR1 is MDHEN and CDR2 SYDVKM. The V gene lost 6 bases and the J gene lost 6 bases, with 12 bases spanning the gap. CDR3 length equals 14 residues. The CDR3 nucleotides are TGTGCCAGCAGGCCGACAGCTTTTAATTCACCCCTCCACTTT. This codes for CASRPTAFNSPLHF.

This clone occurred a few times. This chain uses TRBV29-1 with TRBJ1-2; D gene unclear. The CDR3 runs 11 residues. The V end lost 6 bases, the J end lost 2 bases, and 7 bases lay between the germline ends. The germline V gene encodes CDR1 SQVTM and CDR2 ANQGSEA. Here the CDR3 reads CSVGSNYGYTF. CDR3 DNA sequence: TGCAGCGTGGGCAGCAACTATGGCTACACCTTC.

The gene calls are TRBV18 and TRBJ2-1, with D maybe TRBD2 (6 bases). There are 15 residues in the CDR3. From germline, CDR1 is KGHSH and CDR2 LQKENI. The ends were cut back, 3 bases at V and 5 bases at J, with 14 bases in the middle. CDR3 in DNA: TGTGCCAGCTCACCGTCGGAGGGTCCTGACAATGAGCAGTTCTTC. It specifies CASSPSEGPDNEQFF.

This clone turned up a few times. The rearrangement uses TRBV11-2 and TRBJ2-1; D possibly corresponds to TRBD1 (6 bases). Trimming pared 3 bases from V and 10 bases from J, leaving 7 bases between. Germline CDR1 reads SGHAT; CDR2 reads FQNNGV. This CDR3 contains 11 residues. CDR3 sequence: CASSLGTEQFF. In DNA, the CDR3 is TGTGCCAGCAGCTTGGGGACAGAGCAGTTCTTC.

The chain links TRBV27 to TRBJ2-7; possibly TRBD1 for D (6 bases). This CDR3 contains 15 residues. Germline V gives CDR1 MNHEY, CDR2 SMNVEV (reference sequence). The V gene lost 8 bases and the J gene lost 1 base, with 18 bases spanning the gap. CDR3 sequence (DNA): TGTGCCAGCCACACCCTAGGGGGTCCATCCTACGAGCAGTACTTC. Protein product: CASHTLGGPSYEQYF.

The chain employs TRBV6-5 and TRBJ2-3; the match to TRBD1 covers 7 bases. J was trimmed by 4 bases and V by 4 bases; bases with no gene match: 5. CDR3 length equals 14 residues. Germline values: CDR1 MNHEY, CDR2 SVGAGI. CDR3 sequence (DNA): TGTGCCAGCAGTTTGACAGGGTGGGCAGATACGCAGTATTTT. Amino acids: CASSLTGWADTQYF.

V gene TRBV9 combines with J gene TRBJ1-2; possibly TRBD1 for D (6 bases). The CDR3 runs 16 residues. Between the trimmed V and J ends, which lost 1 base and 6 bases, there was a span of 19 bases. Germline CDR1 reads SGDLS; CDR2 reads YYNGEE. CDR3: CASSVSLPAGAHGYTF. CDR3 DNA sequence: TGTGCCAGCAGCGTATCTCTCCCAGCAGGGGCCCATGGCTACACCTTC.

The chain combines TRBV6-6 with TRBJ1-1, with D possibly TRBD1 on 5 matching bases. Germline V CDR1 and CDR2: MNHNY, SVGAGI (reference sequence). The V and J ends lost 7 bases and 1 base respectively, with 16 bases between them. This CDR3 has 15 residues. This CDR3 is CASTPRVAGNTEAFF. CDR3 DNA sequence: TGTGCCAGCACCCCCAGGGTGGCAGGGAACACTGAAGCTTTCTTT.

The CDR3 sequence: CASSQDPSGRAGEDTQYF. CDR3 sequence (DNA): TGTGCCAGCAGCCAAGATCCTAGCGGGAGGGCCGGTGAAGATACGCAGTATTTT. The chain links TRBV4-2 to TRBJ2-3, with TRBD2 matching over 12 bases. J gave up 5 bases and V 0 bases, and 9 bases lay outside the gene matches. The CDR3 has 18 residues. CDR1 LGHNA and CDR2 YNFKEQ come from the germline V gene.

This clone was seen more than once but under ten times. The chain joins TRBV7-2 to TRBJ1-5; D ambiguous. Trimming stripped 7 bases from V and 6 bases from J, with 10 bases between. The CDR3 consists of 12 residues. Germline CDR1 SGHTA, CDR2 FQGNSA. CDR3 amino acids: CASTLPPQPQHF. The CDR3 nucleotides are TGTGCCAGCACCCTCCCCCCTCAGCCCCAGCATTTT.

The chain couples TRBV18 to TRBJ1-1, with 9 nucleotides matching TRBD1. Germline V gene sequence: CDR1 KGHSH, CDR2 LQKENI. Trimming cost V 3 bases and J 4 bases; bases outside gene matches: 9. This CDR3 is built from 16 residues. DNA for the CDR3: TGTGCCAGCTCACCGCGACAGGGGGTGAGGCGCACTGAAGCTTTCTTT. Translating gives CASSPRQGVRRTEAFF.